The rows below give T cell receptor beta chains drawn from one sample of a study of blood T cell repertoires in COVID-19. Using immunoSEQ multiplex PCR, the repertoire was profiled, and TCRdb retains in-frame clones only, with some absent. The sample includes roughly 200,000 clones, 80% to 90% of them seen just once. The specimen sequenced was peripheral blood. These receptors were taken from a human donor with active or convalescent COVID-19. The donor label of this sample is uncertain. CDR3s leave out the opening cysteine and the closing phenylalanine or tryptophan.

J | V | CDR3
TRBJ1-5 | TRBV3-1/TRBV3-2 | ASSLGTLGPQH
TRBJ2-1 | TRBV15 | ATSRDRRGRSYNEQF
TRBJ2-7 | TRBV7-9 | ASSLAGGYEQY
TRBJ1-3 | TRBV2 | ASSEGSSGNTIY
TRBJ2-7 | TRBV7-2 | ASDYSGDEQY
TRBJ2-2 | TRBV7-9 | ASSSRYGQGAGELF
TRBJ1-5 | TRBV27 | ASSWGTWGAQH
TRBJ2-1 | TRBV7-9 | ASSLEALAVNEQF
TRBJ1-5 | TRBV24-1 | ATSDRVRQPQH
TRBJ2-5 | TRBV11-3 | ASNRRAVETQY
TRBJ1-2 | TRBV19 | ASSITGQGYT
TRBJ1-5 | TRBV27 | ASSFLGQPQH
TRBJ1-5 | TRBV27 | ASSLGHLYTLNQPQH
TRBJ2-7 | TRBV15 | ATSRDRQSAY
TRBJ2-2 | TRBV19 | ASSRGGTRSTGELF
TRBJ2-7 | TRBV30 | AWSVPGGYEKQY
TRBJ2-2 | TRBV5-4 | ATSREKAGELF
TRBJ1-4 | TRBV6-5 | ASSYSWGDREKLF
TRBJ2-5 | TRBV7-6 | ASSLGVVTGMETQY
TRBJ1-1 | TRBV7-2 | ASSFTGTGVTEAF
TRBJ2-2 | TRBV19 | ASSTRGGANTGELF
TRBJ1-2 | TRBV12-3/TRBV12-4 | ASSMDGVGGYT
TRBJ1-5 | TRBV6-2/TRBV6-3 | ASSYSKRMGNQPQH
TRBJ2-7 | TRBV6-5 | ASSSASGNQYEQY
TRBJ2-7 | TRBV28 | ASSLRGVEQY
TRBJ1-2 | TRBV29-1 | SARQGANYGYT
TRBJ1-4 | TRBV7-9 | ASSLPGQGAFNEKLF
TRBJ2-7 | TRBV24-1 | ATLRGAGGIQTLYEQY
TRBJ2-5 | TRBV14 | ASSQDGETQY
TRBJ2-2 | TRBV7-9 | ASIPKGLAGAGELF
TRBJ2-1 | TRBV18 | ASSPSRPGQF
TRBJ1-5 | TRBV7-2 | ASSAAGDGQPQH
TRBJ1-1 | TRBV7-9 | ASSPQVGGHGGTEAF
TRBJ1-3 | TRBV5-4 | ASSLDSFSGNTIY
TRBJ2-1 | TRBV6-2/TRBV6-3 | ASSYVAGDPSSYNEQF
TRBJ1-5 | TRBV21-1 | ARYLATGDYSNQPQH
TRBJ2-1 | TRBV12-5 | ASGLTGVPEQF
TRBJ2-7 | TRBV15 | ATSRDPGQFYEQY
TRBJ1-2 | TRBV9 | ASSEGGNYGYT
TRBJ2-7 | TRBV19 | ASSIGADSRVYYEQY
TRBJ2-2 | TRBV7-6 | ASSSGTNTGELF
TRBJ1-2 | TRBV5-6 | ASSLYSGYT
TRBJ2-7 | TRBV25-1 | ASSDGQGRAWTSQY
TRBJ2-3 | TRBV5-4 | ASSDLGQGKADTQY